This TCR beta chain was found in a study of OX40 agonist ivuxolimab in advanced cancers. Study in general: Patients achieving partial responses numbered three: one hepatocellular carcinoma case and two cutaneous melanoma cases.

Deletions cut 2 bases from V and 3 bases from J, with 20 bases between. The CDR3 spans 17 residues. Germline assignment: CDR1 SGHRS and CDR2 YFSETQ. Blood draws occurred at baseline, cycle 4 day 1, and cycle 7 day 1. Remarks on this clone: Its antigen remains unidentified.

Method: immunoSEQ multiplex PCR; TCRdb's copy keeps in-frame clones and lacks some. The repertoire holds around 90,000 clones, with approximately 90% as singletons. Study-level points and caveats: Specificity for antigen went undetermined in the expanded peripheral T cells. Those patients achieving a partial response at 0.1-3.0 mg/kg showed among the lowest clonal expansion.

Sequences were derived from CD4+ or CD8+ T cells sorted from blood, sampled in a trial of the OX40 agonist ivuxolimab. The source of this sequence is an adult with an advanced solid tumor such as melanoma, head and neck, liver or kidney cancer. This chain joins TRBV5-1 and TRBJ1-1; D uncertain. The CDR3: CASSLSVTRPSHTEAFF. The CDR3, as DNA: TGCGCCAGCAGCTTATCGGTGACCAGACCCTCTCACACTGAAGCTTTCTTT.